Sequencing of this T cell receptor (beta chain) was carried out in a study of shared clonotypes between healthy human individuals (dated by TCRdb to between 2020 and 2021). Concerning the study at large: The cohort comprised a couple of women and a few men aged 18 to 49 years. Different laboratories and diverse techniques were used to prepare libraries and sequence TCR repertoires, to increase sequencing depth and limit assay-specific biases. Between about 0.94 and 10 billion PBMCs per donor were obtained by leukapheresis. Per donor, three plates each were used for CD4 naive and CD4 memory, two for CD8 naive, and one for CD8 memory. The study deeply sequenced blood TCR repertoires of about 5 healthy adults to estimate repertoire size and the extent of clonotype sharing between individuals. The investigation overall reported the following: Because the study included a small number of donors, the genetic and exposure-history diversity represented was limited. Sampling was restricted to blood, and TCR repertoires in tissue are likely to differ from TCR repertoires in blood. Based on pairwise subsampling, the degree of clonotype sharing among donors was expected to be affected by sequencing depth. About 5% of naive CD4, roughly 3.6% of naive CD8, about 2.4% of memory CD4, and roughly 0.4% of memory CD8 clonotypes were shared across a few donors. Rarefaction of sorted-subset datasets indicated incomplete sequencing despite the large sequencing depth. Larger estimated clonotype richness was generally found for naive subsets than for memory subsets. Compared with non-shared clonotypes, the clonotypes found in all four sorted-subset donors had higher generation probabilities.

Using the deep immunoSEQ assay, multiplex PCR amplified TCR CDR3 regions from genomic DNA. Extracted genomic DNA from each cell subset was spread evenly across all wells of several immunoSEQ 96-well plates, with each plate serving as a replicate. For sorted subsets, roughly 200 ng of genomic DNA, equivalent to 30,000 or so T cell genomes, went into each replicate PCR. Purified libraries were measured with a Qubit 3.0 fluorometer, size-checked on a Bioanalyzer 2100, and measured again with the KAPA Library Quantification kit. Every immunoSEQ 96-well plate was sequenced on a separate single-read 150-cycle Illumina NextSeq 550 flow cell. In the paper's pipeline: The immunoSEQ output contained only junctional sequences without quality scores, so filtering could not match that applied to full-length reads. To assign V/J genes and CDR3, sequences were annotated against IMGT germline references using PyIR, a Python wrapper for IgBLAST v1.9. Reads were removed for weak V/J assignments (E-value above 1e-6), missing CDR3, stop codons, out-of-frame junctions, or ambiguous translated residues. V3J clonotypes were defined as sequences sharing an identical inferred V gene, J gene, and CDR3 amino acid sequence. Percentage overlap between repertoires was calculated by dividing the number of shared unique clonotypes by the size of the smaller repertoire. Three approaches were used to assess repertoire richness: RTK rarefaction, the Chao1 estimator, and Recon v2.1 estimates of unobserved clonotypes. Generation probabilities were computed with OLGA for all TCRbeta clonotypes obtained by the gDNA method from several donors. TCRdb took over this immuneACCESS table, retaining in-frame rearrangements with V and J assigned. Such tables are incomplete; in checked studies, under half of the missing clones stem from an unresolved V gene, and the remainder is unexplained. That table is the source of V, J and clone size, and D and trimming were worked out from the DNA. In this sample the table shows some 2,400,000 clones, about 94% of which occur a single time. The ten biggest clones cover roughly 0.13% of the sample.

This clone has just one count. Its target antigen remains unknown. No clone much larger than this one lies a single base away; base qualities are absent. Donors were healthy HIV-negative adults with no recently reported acute infections or vaccinations. All donors were Caucasian adults living in Nashville, Tennessee, USA. Magnetic negative selection was used to enrich CD4+ T cells, after which naive cells were positively selected on CD45RA and the negative fraction became the memory subset. Blood was obtained by leukapheresis, after which PBMCs were separated by Ficoll-Histopaque density gradient centrifugation and cryopreserved in liquid nitrogen vapor phase. Purity and quantity of every magnetically sorted T cell population were checked by analytical flow cytometry. Genomic DNA was isolated from each sorted fraction and quantified by UV absorbance on a Nanodrop 2000c. The germline ends are 14 bases apart after V is trimmed by 6 bases and J by 3 bases. The CDR3 spans 14 residues, from the cysteine through the phenylalanine. Only the CDR3 DNA is retained, 42 bases long and in frame from the first base. The germline V gene yields MNHNS for CDR1 and SASEGT for CDR2.

The TCR sequence derives from a man aged 18 to 29 in good health. The chain employs TRBV6-1 and TRBJ1-2; TRBD1 is possibly the D segment (5 matching bases). The sample was naive CD4+ T cells sorted from blood. The cell subset or site label, read with the paper, signifies: CD45RA+ positively selected. The CDR3 amino acid sequence is: CASSLYPRDYGYTF. The DNA is TGTGCCAGCAGCCTATACCCCAGGGACTATGGCTACACCTTC.